This T cell receptor beta chain is drawn from a study of blood T cell repertoires in COVID-19. As for the study in general: Sample material is recorded as cDNA or gDNA derived from T cells, B-cell-depleted T cells, or PBMCs.

Original processing notes: The authors estimated nucleated cell counts from reference gene primer amplification. The repertoire was sequenced with immunoSEQ multiplex PCR; TCRdb's copy has only in-frame clones and lacks some. V and J calls plus clone size are reproduced from that table; the DNA served to infer D and trimming. The sample includes approximately 300,000 clones, approximately 90% of them seen just once. The CDR3 length is 18 residues. From germline, CDR1 is GTSNPN and CDR2 SVGIG (reference sequence). V was clipped by 4 bases and J by 5 bases, with 28 bases between them. V is TRBV30 and J is TRBJ2-3; TRBD2 might be the D (6 bases). The sequencing input was peripheral blood. This clonotype originated in a man aged 25 to 40 with acute or convalescent COVID-19. The CDR3, as DNA: TGTGCCTGGACTCCCGTTCCCGGGAGAGGAGGAGGTGTAGATACGCAGTATTTT. Translating gives CAWTPVPGRGGGVDTQYF.